This TCR beta chain was profiled in a study of blood T cell repertoires in COVID-19. Across the study: Sample material is recorded as cDNA or gDNA derived from T cells, B-cell-depleted T cells, or PBMCs.

This CDR3 region has 13 residues. V lost 5 bases to trimming and J lost 6 bases, with 12 bases between them. Per the germline V gene, CDR1 is KGHDR and CDR2 is SFDVKD. This clone was counted only a few times. In the authors' methods: Estimation of nucleated cell counts relied on the amplification of reference gene primers. The data were produced by immunoSEQ multiplex PCR, yet TCRdb's version contains in-frame clones alone and is incomplete. V and J calls and clone size come straight from that table; D and trimming were deduced from the DNA. The table lists about 150,000 clones, roughly 78% of them singletons.

The V call is TRBV24-1, the J call TRBJ1-1; D gene unclear. This TCR was recovered from a human donor with acute or convalescent COVID-19. The donor label of this sample is uncertain. Specimen: peripheral blood. The CDR3 sequence: CATSVFPPSEAFF. In DNA form, the CDR3 reads TGTGCCACCAGTGTCTTTCCCCCGTCTGAAGCTTTCTTT.